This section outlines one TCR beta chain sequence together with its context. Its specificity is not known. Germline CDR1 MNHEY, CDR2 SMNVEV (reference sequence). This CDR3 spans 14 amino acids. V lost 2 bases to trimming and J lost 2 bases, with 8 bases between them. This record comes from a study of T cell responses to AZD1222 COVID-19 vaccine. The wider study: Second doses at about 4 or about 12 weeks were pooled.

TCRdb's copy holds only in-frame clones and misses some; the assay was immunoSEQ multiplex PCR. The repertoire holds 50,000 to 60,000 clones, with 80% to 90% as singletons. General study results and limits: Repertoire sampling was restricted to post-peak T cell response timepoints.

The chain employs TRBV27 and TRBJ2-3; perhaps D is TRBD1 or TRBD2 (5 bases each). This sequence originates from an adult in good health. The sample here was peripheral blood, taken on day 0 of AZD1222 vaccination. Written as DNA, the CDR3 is TGTGCCAGCAGTTTACCGGGGACCACAGATACGCAGTATTTT. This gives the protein CASSLPGTTDTQYF.